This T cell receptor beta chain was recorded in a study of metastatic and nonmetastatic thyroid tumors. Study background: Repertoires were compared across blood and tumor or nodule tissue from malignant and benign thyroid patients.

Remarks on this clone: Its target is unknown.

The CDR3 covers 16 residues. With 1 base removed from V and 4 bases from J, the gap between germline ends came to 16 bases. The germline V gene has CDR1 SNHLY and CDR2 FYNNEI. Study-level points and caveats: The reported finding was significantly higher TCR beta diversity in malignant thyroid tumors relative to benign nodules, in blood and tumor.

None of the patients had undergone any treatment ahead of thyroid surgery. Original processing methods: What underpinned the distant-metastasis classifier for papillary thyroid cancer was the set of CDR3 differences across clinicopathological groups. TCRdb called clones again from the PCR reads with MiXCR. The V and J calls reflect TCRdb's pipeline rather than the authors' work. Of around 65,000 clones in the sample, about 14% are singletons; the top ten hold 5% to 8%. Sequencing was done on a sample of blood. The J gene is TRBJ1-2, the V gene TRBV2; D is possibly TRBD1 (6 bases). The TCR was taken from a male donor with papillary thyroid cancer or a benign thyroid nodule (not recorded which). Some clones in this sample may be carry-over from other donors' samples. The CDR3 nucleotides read TGTGCCAGCAGTGAAGGGGTGACGGGGGGCGTCTATGGCTACACCTTC. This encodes CASSEGVTGGVYGYTF. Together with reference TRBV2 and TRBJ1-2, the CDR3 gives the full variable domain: EPEVTQTPSHQVTQMGQEVILRCVPISNHLYFYWYRQILGQKVEFLVSFYNNEISEKSEIFDDQFSVERPDGSNFTLKIRSTKLEDSAMYFCASSEGVTGGVYGYTFGSGTRLTVV.